These 10 T cell receptor beta chains came from one sample sequenced in a study of blood T cell repertoires in COVID-19. Profiled with immunoSEQ multiplex PCR; TCRdb holds only in-frame clones, not every one. The data contain 150,000 to 200,000 clones, 90% of them singletons. The specimen was peripheral blood. The receptor set was obtained from a man aged 55 to 70 with active or convalescent COVID-19.

The V and J genes are TRBV9 and TRBJ2-3, with 9 bases lining up with TRBD2. The CDR3 contains 19 residues. Trimming took 0 bases from V and 1 from J; bases not matched to a gene: 12. Per germline, CDR1 SGDLS and CDR2 YYNGEE. CDR3 amino acids: CASSVAIQASGAGTDTQYF. CDR3 in DNA: TGTGCCAGCAGCGTAGCTATTCAGGCTAGCGGGGCAGGCACAGATACGCAGTATTTT.

The chain links TRBV5-1 to TRBJ2-3; 10 positions agree with TRBD2. Losses at the gene ends were 0 bases for V and 5 bases for J; bases not matched to a gene: 3. The V gene's germline CDR1 is SGHRS and CDR2 YFSETQ. This CDR3 region has 15 residues. The CDR3 coding sequence is TGCGCCAGCAGCTTGGTGTCTAGCGGGGGAGATACGCAGTATTTT. Its protein is CASSLVSSGGDTQYF.

The sample holds one count of this clone. This rearrangement joins TRBV5-4 to TRBJ2-7, with 9 bases matching TRBD2. The CDR3 totals 16 residues. Trimming cost V 1 base and J 2 bases; bases outside gene matches: 7. CDR1 and CDR2 from the germline V gene are SGHNT and YYREEE (reference sequence). CDR3 protein: CASSLFSGSTAYEQYF. The CDR3 region has the DNA TGTGCCAGCAGCTTGTTTAGCGGGAGCACTGCCTACGAGCAGTACTTC.

This clone was recorded only once. The junction departs from the called germline gene at one end, perhaps through a read error. The chain joins TRBV7-9 to TRBJ1-4; D gene uncertain. CDR1 is SEHNR and CDR2 is FQNEAQ in the germline V gene (reference sequence). The CDR3 covers 14 residues. Here the CDR3 DNA reads TGTGCCAGCAGTTTAGGAACAGCTAATGAAAAACTGTTTTTT. Translating it yields CASSLGTANEKLFF. The variable domain in full, completed from reference TRBV7-9 and TRBJ1-4, reads DTGVSQNPRHKITKRGQNVTFRCDPISEHNRLYWYRQTLGQGPEFLTYFQNEAQLEKSRLLSDRFSAERPKGSFSTLEIQRTEQGDSAMYLCASSLGTANEKLFFGSGTQLSVL.

This clone was picked up a small number of times. Germline and junction disagree at one end, which may indicate a read error. The chain uses TRBV2 and TRBJ1-4; no definite D call. Per the germline V gene, CDR1 is SNHLY and CDR2 is FYNNEI. The CDR3 loop spans 14 amino acids. The CDR3 here is CASSGGSPNEQLFF. Here the CDR3 DNA reads TGTGCCAGCAGTGGAGGTAGCCCTAATGAACAACTGTTTTTT.

V usage is TRBV7-8 and J usage is TRBJ1-5, with D perhaps matching TRBD1 (5 bases). V gave up 3 bases and J gave up 4 bases, with 10 bases separating them. This CDR3 region has 14 residues. CDR1 and CDR2 (germline): SGHVS, FQNEAQ. CDR3: CASSFGQGNQPQHF. As DNA, the CDR3 is TGTGCCAGCAGCTTTGGCCAGGGTAATCAGCCCCAGCATTTT.

The chain carries TRBV3-1 (or the pseudogene TRBV3-2) and TRBJ2-2, with 10 positions matching TRBD1. CDR3 length equals 16 residues. J lost 6 bases, V lost 0 bases, and 4 bases had no gene match. The germline V gene has CDR1 LGHDT and CDR2 YNNKEL (reference sequence). CDR3 nucleotides: TGTGCCAGCAGCCAAGAGGGACAGGGGCTTTCCGGGGAGCTGTTTTTT. Amino acid sequence: CASSQEGQGLSGELFF.

The chain uses TRBV7-6 and TRBJ2-1, with 8 bases fitting TRBD2. The CDR3 sequence is 16 residues long. V lost 5 bases and J lost 4; bases outside the gene matches: 10. The germline CDR1 and CDR2 sequences are SGHVS and FNYEAQ. The CDR3 DNA sequence: TGTGCCAGCAGCATCCGGGGGGGAGAGCCTTACAATGAGCAGTTCTTC. Translation: CASSIRGGEPYNEQFF.

This clone was counted a single time. The chain recombines TRBV18 with TRBJ2-3; 9 bases are shared with TRBD2. The CDR3 contains 16 residues. Germline values: CDR1 KGHSH, CDR2 LQKENI. V lost 2 bases and J lost 6; bases outside the gene matches: 9. DNA for the CDR3: TGTGCCAGCTCACCAAGCGGGGGGCCTGGTGGGGATACGCAGTATTTT. Translated: CASSPSGGPGGDTQYF.

The chain links TRBV6-1 to TRBJ2-5; TRBD1 is a possible D gene (5 bases). The germline gives CDR1 MNHNS, CDR2 SASEGT. V lost 2 bases and J 5 bases, leaving 12 bases between the germline ends. The CDR3 is 14 residues long. CDR3 protein: CASSENVGHETQYF. CDR3 coding DNA: TGTGCCAGCAGTGAAAATGTGGGGCATGAGACCCAGTACTTC.